Below are 21 T cell receptor beta chains sequenced from a single sample in a study of OX40 agonist ivuxolimab in advanced cancers. TCRdb's table, derived via immunoSEQ multiplex PCR, lists solely in-frame clones and lacks some. The sample lists around 43,000 clones, around nine tenths occurring once. This material consisted of CD4+ or CD8+ T cells sorted from blood, taken in a trial of the OX40 agonist ivuxolimab. These receptors originate from an adult with an advanced solid tumor such as melanoma, head and neck, liver or kidney cancer.

The count of this clone is one. This chain links TRBV6-6 with TRBJ2-7; TRBD1 is a possible D gene (5 bases). CDR1 and CDR2 (germline): MNHNY, SVGAGI (reference sequence). There are 12 residues in the CDR3. Trimming took off 4 bases at V and 5 bases at J, with 9 bases between the two ends. The CDR3 protein is CASSSTVDEQYF. CDR3 nucleotides: TGTGCCAGCAGTTCGACAGTAGACGAGCAGTACTTC.

The chain has TRBV9 and TRBJ2-7; D gene ambiguous. The V and J ends lost 4 bases and 1 base respectively, with 9 bases between them. Germline V gene data show CDR1 as SGDLS and CDR2 as YYNGEE. This CDR3 spans 13 amino acids. The CDR3 loop is CASSPDGSYEQYF. CDR3 DNA sequence: TGTGCCAGCAGCCCGGACGGATCCTACGAGCAGTACTTC.

The CDR3 coding sequence is TGCGCCAGCTCGGGGGCCTACAATGAGCAGTTCTTC. Residues: CASSGAYNEQFF. The rearrangement uses TRBV5-1 and TRBJ2-1; maybe TRBD2 (6 bases). Deletions cut 7 bases from V and 2 bases from J, with 7 bases between. The CDR3 contains 12 residues. Germline assignment: CDR1 SGHRS and CDR2 YFSETQ.

The chain is built from TRBV2 and TRBJ1-1; possibly TRBD1 for D (5 bases). Trimming took 3 bases from V and 11 from J, leaving 19 bases between them. The germline V gene has CDR1 SNHLY and CDR2 FYNNEI. The CDR3 has 14 amino acids. The CDR3 reads CASSDSPKGSVAFF. CDR3 nucleotides: TGTGCCAGCAGTGATAGTCCGAAGGGGTCGGTGGCTTTCTTT.

Only a few counts were recorded for this clone. The rearrangement links TRBV7-8 to TRBJ1-2; D is possibly TRBD1 (5 bases). The V gene's germline CDR1 is SGHVS and CDR2 FQNEAQ. The CDR3 has 14 amino acids. V dropped 0 bases and J dropped 7 bases, with 12 bases sitting between them. CDR3 protein: CASSLARTLSGYTF. DNA of the CDR3: TGTGCCAGCAGCTTAGCACGGACACTCTCTGGCTACACCTTC. The full variable domain, completed using reference TRBV7-8 and TRBJ1-2, is GAGVSQSPRYKVAKRGQDVALRCDPISGHVSLFWYQQALGQGPEFLTYFQNEAQLDKSGLPSDRFFAERPEGSVSTLKIQRTQQEDSAVYLCASSLARTLSGYTFGSGTRLTVV.

The rearrangement links TRBV11-1 to TRBJ2-7, with D possibly being TRBD1 (6 bases). The V gene's germline CDR1 is SGHAT and CDR2 FQDESV (reference sequence). V was trimmed by 4 bases and J by 6 bases, leaving 10 bases between them. This CDR3 contains 12 residues. CDR3 DNA sequence: TGTGCCAGCAGCTCGAGGGGGTCCGAGCAGTACTTC. Protein sequence: CASSSRGSEQYF. Combining the CDR3 with reference TRBV11-1 and TRBJ2-7 gives the whole variable domain EAEVAQSPRYKITEKSQAVAFWCDPISGHATLYWYRQILGQGPELLVQFQDESVVDDSQLPKDRFSAERLKGVDSTLKIQPAELGDSAMYLCASSSRGSEQYFGPGTRLTVT.

The DNA for the CDR3 is TGTGCCAGCAGTTATAGCGGCGACTACACCTTC. Protein sequence: CASSYSGDYTF. V and J are TRBV6-5 and TRBJ1-2; D uncertain. CDR1 MNHEY and CDR2 SVGAGI come from the germline V gene. CDR3 length: 11 amino acids. The ends were cut back, 3 bases at V and 10 bases at J, with 9 bases in the middle.

The gene calls are TRBV27 and TRBJ2-3; TRBD2 matches 9 bases. Looked up from germline, CDR1 is MNHEY and CDR2 is SMNVEV (reference sequence). The CDR3 runs to 15 residues. Losses at the gene ends were 3 bases for V and 1 base for J; bases not matched to a gene: 2. The CDR3 spells CASSFTSGRTDTQYF. CDR3 nucleotide sequence: TGTGCCAGCAGTTTCACTAGCGGGCGCACAGATACGCAGTATTTT.

This chain connects TRBV7-8 to TRBJ1-4; D gene unclear. The germline CDR1 and CDR2 sequences are SGHVS and FQNEAQ. This CDR3 is built from 15 residues. Deletions cut 2 bases from V and 2 bases from J, with 9 bases between. The CDR3 coding sequence is TGTGCCAGCAGCTTAAGTATCCGGACTAATGAAAAACTGTTTTTT. It translates to CASSLSIRTNEKLFF.

The V call is TRBV4-3, the J call TRBJ1-1; D call uncertain. V lost 0 bases and J 7 bases, leaving 12 bases between the germline ends. The length of the CDR3 is 14 residues. The germline V gene encodes CDR1 LGHNA and CDR2 YSLEER. The CDR3 loop reads CASSQDYTSGEAFF. CDR3 DNA: TGCGCCAGCAGCCAAGATTATACGAGCGGTGAAGCTTTCTTT.

This clone was observed a handful of times. CDR3 residues: CASSAEGAETQYF. Written as DNA, the CDR3 is TGTGCCAGCAGCGCCGAGGGCGCGGAGACCCAGTACTTC. This sequence joins TRBV27 and TRBJ2-5, with a weak D call TRBD2 (5 bases). The V gene's germline CDR1 is MNHEY and CDR2 SMNVEV (reference sequence). Trimming shortened V by 6 bases and J by 5 bases, and 13 bases separated the two germline ends. CDR3 length equals 13 residues.

This chain connects TRBV19 to TRBJ2-3, with 10 bases lining up with TRBD2. The J segment lost 2 bases and the V segment lost 6 bases, leaving 8 bases of the junction unmatched. CDR1 is LNHDA, CDR2 SQIVND, per germline (reference sequence). The CDR3 length is 16 residues. In DNA, the CDR3 is TGTGCCAGTAGCCCTCTAGCGGGGGACTCCACAGATACGCAGTATTTT. This gives the protein CASSPLAGDSTDTQYF.

The rearrangement uses TRBV7-9 and TRBJ1-4; no definite D call. Germline loops: CDR1 SEHNR, CDR2 FQNEAQ (reference sequence). There are 15 residues in the CDR3. The ends were cut back, 5 bases at V and 4 bases at J, with 14 bases in the middle. For the CDR3, the DNA is TGTGCCAGCAGCGAAATTCTGGGGTTTAATGAAAAACTGTTTTTT. This codes for CASSEILGFNEKLFF.

The gene calls are TRBV9 and TRBJ2-2; no clear D. This CDR3 spans 13 amino acids. The V gene's germline CDR1 is SGDLS and CDR2 YYNGEE. Trimming removed 0 bases at V and 4 bases at J, with 4 bases between. The CDR3 region is CASSVEATGELFF. The CDR3 nucleotides read TGTGCCAGCAGCGTAGAGGCCACCGGGGAGCTGTTTTTT.

The gene calls are TRBV19 and TRBJ1-2; D gene unclear. The CDR3 runs 13 residues. Per germline, CDR1 LNHDA and CDR2 SQIVND (reference sequence). Between the trimmed V and J ends, which lost 3 bases and 8 bases, there was a span of 13 bases. The CDR3 reads CASSILVAGGYTF. The CDR3 bases are TGTGCCAGTAGTATCCTCGTGGCGGGCGGCTACACCTTC.

V and J are TRBV6-4 and TRBJ2-3; 10 bases match TRBD2. Unmatched junction bases numbered 4, after V lost 7 bases and J lost 0 bases. The CDR3 has 15 amino acids. CDR1 is MRHNA, CDR2 SNTAGT, per germline. CDR3 loop: CASTPTSGSTDTQYF. The CDR3, as DNA: TGTGCCAGCACTCCGACTAGCGGGAGCACAGATACGCAGTATTTT.

V and J are TRBV19 and TRBJ2-7; possibly TRBD1 or TRBD2 for D (6 bases each). The germline V and J ends were trimmed by 5 bases and 1 base, with 21 bases remaining between them. The CDR3 has 17 residues. The germline V gene has CDR1 LNHDA and CDR2 SQIVND (reference sequence). The CDR3 spells CASSPRQEGIRSYEQYF. The DNA of the CDR3 is TGTGCCAGTAGTCCTAGACAGGAGGGTATCCGGTCCTACGAGCAGTACTTC.

The chain employs TRBV27 and TRBJ2-7; D gene unclear. V was trimmed by 5 bases and J by 3 bases, leaving 11 bases between them. This CDR3 comprises 13 residues. Germline loops: CDR1 MNHEY, CDR2 SMNVEV (reference sequence). Here the CDR3 reads CASSPTRGYEQYF. CDR3 nucleotides: TGTGCCAGCAGTCCAACCCGAGGCTACGAGCAGTACTTC.

A remark on this clone: One junction end does not reproduce the germline sequence, and a read error may be involved. The V gene is TRBV27, the J gene TRBJ2-7; D is undetermined. Germline V gene lookup returns CDR1 MNHEY and CDR2 SMNVEV (reference sequence). This CDR3 comprises 15 residues. CDR3 loop: CATSLFWGPSYEQYF. The CDR3 bases are TGTGCCACCAGTTTATTTTGGGGTCCTTCCTACGAGCAGTACTTC.

The V gene is TRBV19, the J gene TRBJ2-7; no firm D call. Trimming left V 6 bases short and J 0 bases short, with 6 bases between. In germline, CDR1 is LNHDA, CDR2 SQIVND (reference sequence). This CDR3 is 12 amino acids long. The chain's CDR3 is CASSGLSYEQYF. The DNA of the CDR3 is TGTGCCAGTAGCGGGCTCTCCTACGAGCAGTACTTC. Full variable domain (remainder filled in from reference TRBV19 and TRBJ2-7): DGGITQSPKYLFRKEGQNVTLSCEQNLNHDAMYWYRQDPGQGLRLIYYSQIVNDFQKGDIAEGYSVSREKKESFPLTVTSAQKNPTAFYLCASSGLSYEQYFGPGTRLTVT.

The chain combines TRBV11-2 with TRBJ2-7; no clear D. CDR3 length: 14 residues. Trimming took 3 bases from V and 2 from J, leaving 11 bases between them. CDR1 is SGHAT and CDR2 is FQNNGV in the germline V gene. CDR3 amino acids: CASSFVGMTYEQYF. In nucleotides, the CDR3 is TGTGCCAGCAGCTTTGTGGGGATGACCTACGAGCAGTACTTC.